The sequence of this T cell receptor (beta chain) was determined in a study of blood T cells in healthy people across ages. Trimming removed 6 bases at V and 1 base at J, with 9 bases between. CDR1 is ENHRY, CDR2 SYGVKD, per germline. The CDR3 extends over 14 amino acids. PCR was performed a second time for about 6 to 12 cycles using a sample-barcoded 5' primer and a J-beta primer mix. Each CDR3 protein is one row after TCRdb ran MiXCR on the 5' RACE reads. The table has more than 1,400,000 distinct CDR3 sequences, roughly 40% seen once; the top ten hold 7.9%. This TCR derives from a woman younger than 35 in good health. The sample consisted of blood. V usage is TRBV10-3 and J usage is TRBJ2-2; D remains unclear. This chain's CDR3 is CAIREDLNTGELFF. CDR3 DNA: TGTGCCATCAGGGAAGACCTGAACACCGGGGAGCTGTTTTTT.